The present entry profiles one T cell receptor (beta chain) with its context. Its antigen is currently unknown. Using immunoSEQ multiplex PCR, the repertoire was profiled, and TCRdb retains in-frame clones only, with some absent. The sample contains about 7,600 clones, about 86% of which appear only once. The sample originates from a study of chemoradiotherapy in HPV16-positive cancers. Study results and caveats: Better recurrence-free survival went with HPV-responsive T-cell expansion in HPV16-positive patients.

Germline-derived CDR1 and CDR2 are SGHDT and YYEEEE. The CDR3 contains 16 residues. The V and J ends lost 5 bases and 4 bases, in that order; junction bases with no gene match: 12. This sequence joins TRBV5-6 and TRBJ1-3; 7 bases line up with TRBD1. The sequence came from a human donor with HPV-associated anogenital cancer. Sequenced here: blood, sampled from a patient who underwent chemoradiotherapy. CDR3 protein: CASSITLTGHGNTIYF. For the CDR3, the DNA is TGTGCCAGCAGTATTACCCTGACAGGGCACGGAAACACCATATATTTT.